The T cell receptor beta chain under discussion was sequenced for a study of Ad26.COV2.S vaccination and SARS-CoV-2 variants. Overall study: Each vaccinee took Ad26.COV2.S intramuscularly, once or twice 56 days apart.

Whole-study findings and limits: Researchers reported similar non-spike TCR breadth in vaccine and placebo recipients. Marked by substantial breadth, spike-specific CD8+ and CD4+ T cell responses were reportedly seen after vaccination.

Concerning this clone itself: Its specificity is not known.

The germline V gene has CDR1 MNHEY and CDR2 SVGEGT. The V segment lost 2 bases and the J segment 8 bases; nucleotides outside the gene matches: 24. The length of the CDR3 is 20 residues. Repertoires were generated with immunoSEQ multiplex PCR, while TCRdb's copy carries only in-frame clones and drops some. The sample holds approximately 500,000 clones, roughly 87% seen once. Treatment indicated: roughly 20 received Ad26.COV2.S at low or high dose, single or two shots; about 5 received placebo; per-sample allocation not given. Collection of samples fell on day 63 after the first vaccine or placebo injection.

This clonotype originated in a person between 18 and 65 years old who received the Ad26.COV2.S COVID-19 vaccine or a placebo. V is TRBV6-2 or TRBV6-3 and J is TRBJ2-4; 7 bases map to TRBD1. Sequencing used peripheral blood, obtained in a trial of Ad26.COV2.S vaccine versus placebo. The CDR3: CASSYATGPGGRFEVDIQYF. The CDR3 nucleotides are TGTGCCAGCAGTTACGCGACAGGGCCAGGTGGTAGGTTTGAGGTGGACATTCAGTACTTC.